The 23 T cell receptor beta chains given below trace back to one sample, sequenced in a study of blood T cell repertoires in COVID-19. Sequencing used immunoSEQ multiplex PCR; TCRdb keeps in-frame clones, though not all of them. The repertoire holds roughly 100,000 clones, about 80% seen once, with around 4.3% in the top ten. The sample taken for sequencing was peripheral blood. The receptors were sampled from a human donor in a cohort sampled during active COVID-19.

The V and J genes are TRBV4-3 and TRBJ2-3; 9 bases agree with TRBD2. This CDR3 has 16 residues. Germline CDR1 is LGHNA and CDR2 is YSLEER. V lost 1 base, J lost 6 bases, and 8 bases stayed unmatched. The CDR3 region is CASSQGLAGLVDTQYF. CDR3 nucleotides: TGCGCCAGCAGCCAAGGCCTAGCGGGGCTAGTGGATACGCAGTATTTT.

The CDR3 region is CASSFNRGTGGRDTQYF. CDR3 sequence (DNA): TGTGCCAGCAGCTTCAACCGCGGGACAGGGGGCCGGGATACGCAGTATTTT. V usage is TRBV11-2 and J usage is TRBJ2-3; TRBD1 matches 12 bases. CDR3 length: 17 residues. Losses at the gene ends were 3 bases for V and 6 bases for J; bases not matched to a gene: 10. CDR1 is SGHAT, CDR2 FQNNGV, per germline.

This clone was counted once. CDR3 loop: CASINIQANTEAFF. CDR3 coding DNA: TGTGCCAGCATTAACATTCAGGCGAACACTGAAGCTTTCTTT. The chain uses TRBV2 and TRBJ1-1; D uncertain. The V gene lost 7 bases and the J gene lost 1 base, with 13 bases spanning the gap. CDR1 and CDR2 (germline): SNHLY, FYNNEI. The CDR3 sequence is 14 residues long. Combining the CDR3 with reference TRBV2 and TRBJ1-1 gives the whole variable domain EPEVTQTPSHQVTQMGQEVILRCVPISNHLYFYWYRQILGQKVEFLVSFYNNEISEKSEIFDDQFSVERPDGSNFTLKIRSTKLEDSAMYFCASINIQANTEAFFGQGTRLTVV.

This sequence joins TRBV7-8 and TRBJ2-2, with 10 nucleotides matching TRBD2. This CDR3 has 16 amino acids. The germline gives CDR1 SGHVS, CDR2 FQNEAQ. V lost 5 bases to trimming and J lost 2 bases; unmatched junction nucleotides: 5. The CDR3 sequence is CASSARTSGNTGELFF. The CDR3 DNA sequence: TGTGCCAGCAGCGCCCGGACTAGCGGTAACACCGGGGAGCTGTTTTTT. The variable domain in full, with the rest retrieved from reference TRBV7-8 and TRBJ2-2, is GAGVSQSPRYKVAKRGQDVALRCDPISGHVSLFWYQQALGQGPEFLTYFQNEAQLDKSGLPSDRFFAERPEGSVSTLKIQRTQQEDSAVYLCASSARTSGNTGELFFGEGSRLTVL.

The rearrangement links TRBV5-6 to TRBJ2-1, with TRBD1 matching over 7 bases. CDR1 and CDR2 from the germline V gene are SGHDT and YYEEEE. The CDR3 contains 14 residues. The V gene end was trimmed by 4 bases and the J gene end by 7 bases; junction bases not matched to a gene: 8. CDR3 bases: TGTGCCAGCAGCCCCCGCCCAGGGGGAAATGAGCAGTTCTTC. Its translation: CASSPRPGGNEQFF. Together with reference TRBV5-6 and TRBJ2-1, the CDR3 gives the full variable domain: DAGVTQSPTHLIKTRGQQVTLRCSPKSGHDTVSWYQQALGQGPQFIFQYYEEEERQRGNFPDRFSGHQFPNYSSELNVNALLLGDSALYLCASSPRPGGNEQFFGPGTRLTVL.

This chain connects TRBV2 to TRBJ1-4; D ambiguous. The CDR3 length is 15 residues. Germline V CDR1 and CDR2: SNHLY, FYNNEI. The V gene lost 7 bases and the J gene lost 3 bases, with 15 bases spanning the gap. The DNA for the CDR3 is TGTGCCAGCACCCTCGAGCGGTGGGCTAATGAAAAACTGTTTTTT. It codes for CASTLERWANEKLFF.

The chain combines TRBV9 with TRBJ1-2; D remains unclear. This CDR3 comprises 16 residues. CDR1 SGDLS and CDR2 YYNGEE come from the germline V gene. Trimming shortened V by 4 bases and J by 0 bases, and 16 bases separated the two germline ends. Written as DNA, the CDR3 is TGTGCCAGCAGCCAATACAATGAGGGCTCTAACTATGGCTACACCTTC. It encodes CASSQYNEGSNYGYTF.

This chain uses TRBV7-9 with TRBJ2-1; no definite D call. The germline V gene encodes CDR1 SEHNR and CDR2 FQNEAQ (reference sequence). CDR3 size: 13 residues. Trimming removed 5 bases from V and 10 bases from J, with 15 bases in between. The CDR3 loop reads CASSHIQTREQFF. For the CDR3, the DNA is TGTGCCAGCAGCCATATACAAACCAGAGAGCAGTTCTTC.

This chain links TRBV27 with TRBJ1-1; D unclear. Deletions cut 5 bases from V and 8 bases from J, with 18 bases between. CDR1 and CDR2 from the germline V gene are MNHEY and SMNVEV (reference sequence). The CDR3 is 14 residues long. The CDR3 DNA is TGTGCCAGCAGTGCCATTTGGGCAGGTGGGGAAGCTTTCTTT. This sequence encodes CASSAIWAGGEAFF.

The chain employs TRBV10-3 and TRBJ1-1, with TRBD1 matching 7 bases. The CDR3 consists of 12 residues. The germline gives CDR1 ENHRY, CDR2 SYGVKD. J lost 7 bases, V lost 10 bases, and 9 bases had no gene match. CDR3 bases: TGTGCCACCGCGGGGGGACAGCGTGAAGCTTTCTTT. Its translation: CATAGGQREAFF.

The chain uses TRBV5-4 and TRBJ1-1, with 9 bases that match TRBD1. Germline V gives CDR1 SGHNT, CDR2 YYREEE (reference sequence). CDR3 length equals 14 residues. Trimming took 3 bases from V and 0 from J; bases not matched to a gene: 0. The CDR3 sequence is CASSWDRVNTEAFF. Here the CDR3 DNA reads TGTGCCAGCAGCTGGGACAGGGTGAACACTGAAGCTTTCTTT.

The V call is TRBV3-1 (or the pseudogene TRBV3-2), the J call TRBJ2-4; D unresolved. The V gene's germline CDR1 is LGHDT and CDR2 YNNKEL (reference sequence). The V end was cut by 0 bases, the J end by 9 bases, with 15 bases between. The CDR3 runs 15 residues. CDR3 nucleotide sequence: TGTGCCAGCAGCCAAGATCGCATTAACCCCGGCATTCAGTACTTC. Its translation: CASSQDRINPGIQYF.

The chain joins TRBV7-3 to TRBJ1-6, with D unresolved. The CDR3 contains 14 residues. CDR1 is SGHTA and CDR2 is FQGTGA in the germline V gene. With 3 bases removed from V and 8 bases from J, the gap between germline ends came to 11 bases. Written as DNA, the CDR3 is TGTGCCAGCAGCTTCGGTTGGGGAGATTCACCCCTCCACTTT. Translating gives CASSFGWGDSPLHF.

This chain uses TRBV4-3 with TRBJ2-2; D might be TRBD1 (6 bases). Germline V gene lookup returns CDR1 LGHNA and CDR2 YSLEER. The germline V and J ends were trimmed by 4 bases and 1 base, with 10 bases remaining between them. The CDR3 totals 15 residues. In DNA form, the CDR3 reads TGCGCCAGCAGCCGGGTGACAGGGAACACCGGGGAGCTGTTTTTT. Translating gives CASSRVTGNTGELFF.

This CDR3 reads CASGLVLDWGAGNTIYF. CDR3 DNA sequence: TGTGCTAGTGGTTTGGTACTAGATTGGGGGGCTGGAAACACCATATATTTT. The chain has TRBV12-5 and TRBJ1-3; a possible D gene is TRBD1 (5 bases). V was cut by 0 bases and J by 2 bases, with 14 bases left in between. Germline V gives CDR1 LGHNT, CDR2 FRNRAP. This CDR3 contains 17 residues.

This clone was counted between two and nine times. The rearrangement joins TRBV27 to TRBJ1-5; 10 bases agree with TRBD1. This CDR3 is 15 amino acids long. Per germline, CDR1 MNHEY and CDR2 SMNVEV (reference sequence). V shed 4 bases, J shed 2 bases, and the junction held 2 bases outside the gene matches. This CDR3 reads CASSYGTGGNQPQHF. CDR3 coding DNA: TGTGCCAGCAGTTACGGGACAGGGGGCAATCAGCCCCAGCATTTT.

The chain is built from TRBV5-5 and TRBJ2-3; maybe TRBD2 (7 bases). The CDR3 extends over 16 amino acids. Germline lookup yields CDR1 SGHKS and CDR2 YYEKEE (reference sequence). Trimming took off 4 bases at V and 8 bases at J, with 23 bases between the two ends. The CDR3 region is CASSHALGGATATQYF. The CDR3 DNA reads TGTGCCAGCAGCCACGCTCTGGGGGGGGCCACGGCTACGCAGTATTTT.

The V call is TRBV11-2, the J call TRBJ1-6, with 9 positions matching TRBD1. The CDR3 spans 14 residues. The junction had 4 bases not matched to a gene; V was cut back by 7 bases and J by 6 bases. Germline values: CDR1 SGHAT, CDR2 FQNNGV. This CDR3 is CASTRDRANSPLHF. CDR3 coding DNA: TGTGCCAGCACCCGGGACAGGGCTAATTCACCCCTCCACTTT.

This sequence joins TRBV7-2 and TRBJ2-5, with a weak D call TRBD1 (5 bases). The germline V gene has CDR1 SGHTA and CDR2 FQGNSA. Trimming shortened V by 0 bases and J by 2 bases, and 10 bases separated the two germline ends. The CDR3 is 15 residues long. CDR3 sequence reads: CASSLAKPGQETQYF. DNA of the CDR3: TGTGCCAGCAGCTTAGCAAAACCAGGGCAAGAGACCCAGTACTTC.

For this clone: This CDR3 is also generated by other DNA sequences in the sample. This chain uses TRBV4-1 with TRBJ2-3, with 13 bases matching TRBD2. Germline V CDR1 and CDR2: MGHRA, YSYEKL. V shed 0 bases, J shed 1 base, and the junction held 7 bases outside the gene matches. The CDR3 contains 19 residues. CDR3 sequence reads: CASSQEAPGTSGGTDTQYF. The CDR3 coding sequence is TGCGCCAGCAGCCAAGAAGCCCCCGGGACTAGCGGGGGCACAGATACGCAGTATTTT.

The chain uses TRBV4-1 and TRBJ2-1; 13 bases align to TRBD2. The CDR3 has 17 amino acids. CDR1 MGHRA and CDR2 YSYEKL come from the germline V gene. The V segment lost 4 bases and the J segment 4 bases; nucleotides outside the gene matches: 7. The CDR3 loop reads CASSPLAGGPSYNEQFF. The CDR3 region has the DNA TGCGCCAGCAGCCCACTAGCGGGGGGGCCCTCGTACAATGAGCAGTTCTTC.

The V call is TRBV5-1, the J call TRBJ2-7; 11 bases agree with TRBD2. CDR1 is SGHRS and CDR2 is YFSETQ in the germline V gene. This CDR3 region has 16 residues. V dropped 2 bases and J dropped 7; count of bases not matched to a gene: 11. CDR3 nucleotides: TGCGCCAGCAGCTTCTTAGCGGGGGGGCCGATGGGTGAGCAGTACTTC. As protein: CASSFLAGGPMGEQYF.

CDR3 protein: CASSRQGAVGNTIYF. CDR3 DNA: TGTGCCAGCAGCCGTCAGGGGGCCGTCGGAAACACCATATATTTT. The chain recombines TRBV11-1 with TRBJ1-3; 8 bases match TRBD1. Germline assignment: CDR1 SGHAT and CDR2 FQDESV (reference sequence). J was trimmed by 4 bases and V by 5 bases; bases with no gene match: 7. The CDR3 is made up of 15 amino acids.